This T cell receptor (beta chain) was captured in a study of blood T cell repertoires in COVID-19. Study context: Acute and convalescent COVID-19 samples came from the United States, Italy and Spain.

In the original analysis: Using reference gene primer amplification, nucleated cell counts were estimated. Measured with immunoSEQ multiplex PCR; TCRdb has only the in-frame clones, and not every one. V and J calls and clone size are given by that table; D and trimming were obtained from the DNA. The repertoire has some 140,000 clones, roughly 83% of them found once; the top ten carry 25% to 30%. This sequence was found in a woman aged 60-70 years with acute or convalescent COVID-19. Source material: peripheral blood.

The CDR3 nucleotides are TGTGCCAGCAGCTTAGGCGGGACAGGGAAACAAGAGACCCAGTACTTC. Translating gives CASSLGGTGKQETQYF. The chain joins TRBV13 to TRBJ2-5, with 9 nucleotides matching TRBD1. J gave up 2 bases and V 0 bases, and 4 bases lay outside the gene matches. Germline V gene lookup returns CDR1 PRHDT and CDR2 FYEKMQ (reference sequence). This CDR3 is 16 amino acids long.